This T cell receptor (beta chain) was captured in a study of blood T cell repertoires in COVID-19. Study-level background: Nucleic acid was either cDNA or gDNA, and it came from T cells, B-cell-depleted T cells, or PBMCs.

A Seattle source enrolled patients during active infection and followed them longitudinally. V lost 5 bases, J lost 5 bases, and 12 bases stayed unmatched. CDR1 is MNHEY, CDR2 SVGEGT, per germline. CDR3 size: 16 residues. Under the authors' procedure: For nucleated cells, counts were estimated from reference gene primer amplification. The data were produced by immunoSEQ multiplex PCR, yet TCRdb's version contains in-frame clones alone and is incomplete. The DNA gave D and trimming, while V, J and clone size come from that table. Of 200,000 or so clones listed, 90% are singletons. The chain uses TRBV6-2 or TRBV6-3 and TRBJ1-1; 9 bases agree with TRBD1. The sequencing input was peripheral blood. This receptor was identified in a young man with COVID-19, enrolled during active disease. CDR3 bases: TGTGCCAGCAGTGCCCATCAGGGACAGGGATCAACTGAAGCTTTCTTT. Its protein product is CASSAHQGQGSTEAFF.